This T cell receptor beta chain was sequenced during a study of blood T cell repertoires in COVID-19. Across the study: The origin of the acute and convalescent COVID-19 samples was the United States, Italy and Spain. Sources were T cells, B-cell-depleted T cells, or PBMCs; the material itself was cDNA or gDNA.

Seattle enrolled patients during active infection and tracked them longitudinally. In the original analysis: Quantification of nucleated cells was approximated via reference gene primer amplification. Method: immunoSEQ multiplex PCR; TCRdb's copy keeps in-frame clones and lacks some. V and J calls plus clone size are reproduced from that table; the DNA served to infer D and trimming. The sample contains about 410,000 clones, 75% to 90% of which appear only once. The CDR3 spans 14 residues. CDR1 and CDR2 (germline): SNHLY, FYNNEI. Trimming stripped 8 bases from V and 0 bases from J, with 12 bases between.

This chain joins TRBV2 and TRBJ2-3; D is unclear. The sample consisted of peripheral blood. This sequence originates from a woman in her thirties or forties with COVID-19, enrolled during active disease. This CDR3 is CASLKQASTDTQYF. CDR3 bases: TGTGCCAGCCTCAAGCAAGCTAGCACAGATACGCAGTATTTT.